The following is a T cell receptor beta chain sequence with its context. Measured with immunoSEQ multiplex PCR; TCRdb has only the in-frame clones, and not every one. In the table there are tens of thousands of clones, 85% to 95% of which are singletons. The data stem from a study of technical replicates of blood from several donors. Trimming cost V 5 bases and J 7 bases, with 12 bases left between them. Germline assignment: CDR1 MNHEY and CDR2 SVGAGI. The CDR3 extends over 14 amino acids. This chain joins TRBV6-5 and TRBJ2-6; TRBD1 might be the D (6 bases). The sequence was collected from a human donor in good health. The source material was T cells isolated from PBMCs. The CDR3 spells CASSQRQAANVLTF. CDR3 coding DNA: TGTGCCAGCAGTCAACGACAGGCTGCCAACGTCCTGACTTTC.